The 14 T cell receptor beta chains presented below share a single source sample, sequenced in a study of beta chain features in type 1 diabetes. Since all of the isolated RNA was reverse transcribed, expressed TCRB transcripts were what got sequenced. This table comes from immunoSEQ multiplex PCR, and its TCRdb copy is limited to in-frame clones, with some not included. The sample shows fewer than 350,000 clones, around 20% of them seen only once. The sequencing sample was made of naive CD4+ T cells from blood. All receptors derive from a woman younger than 35 in good health.

The chain couples TRBV4-2 to TRBJ2-4; unclear D gene. V was pared by 1 base and J by 3 bases, with 10 bases between. Germline loops: CDR1 LGHNA, CDR2 YNFKEQ. This CDR3 has 15 amino acids. The CDR3, as DNA: TGTGCCAGCAGCCAAGTTCAGGTAGTCAAAAACATTCAGTACTTC. Its translation: CASSQVQVVKNIQYF.

The chain employs TRBV15 and TRBJ1-4; D unclear. Germline loops: CDR1 LNHNV, CDR2 YYDKDF (reference sequence). The CDR3 covers 13 residues. V lost 8 bases and J 2 bases, leaving 9 bases between the germline ends. This CDR3 is CATRSGTNEKLFF. The CDR3 nucleotides read TGTGCCACCCGGTCCGGGACTAATGAAAAACTGTTTTTT.

The CDR3 DNA reads TGCAGCGCCCGGACAGGGCCTAACTCTGGAAACACCATATATTTT. This gives the protein CSARTGPNSGNTIYF. This chain joins TRBV29-1 and TRBJ1-3; 8 nucleotides agree with TRBD1. Germline V gene lookup returns CDR1 SQVTM and CDR2 ANQGSEA. V shed 7 bases and J 0 bases; nucleotides not matched to a gene: 8. The CDR3 sequence is 15 residues long. Supplemented by reference TRBV29-1 and TRBJ1-3, the full variable domain reads SAVISQKPSRDICQRGTSLTIQCQVDSQVTMMFWYRQQPGQSLTLIATANQGSEATYESGFVIDKFPISRPNLTFSTLTVSNMSPEDSSIYLCSARTGPNSGNTIYFGEGSWLTVV.

The table lists this clone with a few counts. The chain links TRBV5-4 to TRBJ1-1; 9 nucleotides match TRBD1. Looked up from germline, CDR1 is SGHNT and CDR2 is YYREEE (reference sequence). V was clipped by 4 bases and J by 10 bases; unmatched bases: 5. The CDR3 has 12 amino acids. CDR3 bases: TGTGCCAGCAGCGGGCTGGGACAGGGAGCTTTCTTT. Translated: CASSGLGQGAFF. The whole variable domain, remainder taken from reference TRBV5-4 and TRBJ1-1, is ETGVTQSPTHLIKTRGQQVTLRCSSQSGHNTVSWYQQALGQGPQFIFQYYREEENGRGNFPPRFSGLQFPNYSSELNVNALELDDSALYLCASSGLGQGAFFGQGTRLTVV.

This clone has a handful of counts. Other DNA sequences in the sample encode the same CDR3. CDR3 nucleotides: TGTGCCAGCAGCTTACAGGGGGCGGGGACAGATACGCAGTATTTT. Translated, it gives CASSLQGAGTDTQYF. The chain has TRBV5-4 and TRBJ2-3, with 9 bases fitting TRBD1. Per germline, CDR1 SGHNT and CDR2 YYREEE (reference sequence). Trimming at V came to 2 bases and at J to 3 bases, leaving 4 bases not matched to a gene. The CDR3 sequence is 15 residues long.

The chain couples TRBV6-1 to TRBJ2-7, with D possibly matching TRBD2 (5 bases). Trimming pared 3 bases from V and 0 bases from J, leaving 12 bases between. This CDR3 comprises 15 residues. Germline V gene sequence: CDR1 MNHNS, CDR2 SASEGT. The CDR3 nucleotides are TGTGCCAGCAGTGACCGGACGGGGAGCTCCTACGAGCAGTACTTC. This codes for CASSDRTGSSYEQYF.

The chain employs TRBV11-3 and TRBJ2-7, with 8 bases fitting TRBD2. The J segment lost 0 bases and the V segment lost 4 bases, leaving 5 bases of the junction unmatched. Germline V CDR1 and CDR2: SGHNT, YENEEA. The CDR3 length is 15 residues. CDR3 in amino acids: CASSSGLVISYEQYF. Here the CDR3 DNA reads TGTGCCAGCAGCTCGGGACTAGTGATCTCCTACGAGCAGTACTTC.

A few counts support this clone. This chain joins TRBV13 and TRBJ2-2; 11 bases agree with TRBD1. Trimming took 5 bases from V and 4 from J; bases not matched to a gene: 6. Per germline, CDR1 PRHDT and CDR2 FYEKMQ (reference sequence). The CDR3 contains 16 residues. CDR3 in amino acids: CASSAGQGDVTGELFF. CDR3 DNA sequence: TGTGCCAGCAGCGCGGGACAGGGGGATGTCACCGGGGAGCTGTTTTTT.

V is TRBV6-1 and J is TRBJ2-5, with D unclear. This CDR3 is 13 amino acids long. Per germline, CDR1 MNHNS and CDR2 SASEGT. V shed 3 bases and J shed 0 bases, with 5 bases lying between them. The CDR3 reads CASSDRNQETQYF. The CDR3 DNA follows: TGTGCCAGCAGTGACAGAAACCAAGAGACCCAGTACTTC.

This clone appeared a few times. The chain is built from TRBV7-9 and TRBJ1-6, with TRBD1 identical over 8 bases. CDR3 size: 16 residues. The trim removed 5 bases at V and 7 bases at J, leaving 10 bases unmatched. Germline loops: CDR1 SEHNR, CDR2 FQNEAQ (reference sequence). The CDR3 is CASSARTGSGNSPLHF. CDR3 DNA: TGTGCCAGCAGCGCCCGGACAGGGTCTGGGAATTCACCCCTCCACTTT.

This clone was observed a handful of times. J is TRBJ2-1 and V is TRBV20-1; D uncertain. Trimming cost V 5 bases and J 7 bases, with 6 bases left between them. This CDR3 contains 10 residues. CDR1 is DFQATT and CDR2 is SNEGSKA in the germline V gene (reference sequence). The CDR3 sequence is CSALSNEQFF. CDR3 coding DNA: TGCAGTGCTTTATCGAATGAGCAGTTCTTC.

In this sample, this clone turned up a few times. The chain couples TRBV30 to TRBJ1-1, with TRBD1 matching over 8 bases. CDR3 length: 13 amino acids. Trimming at V came to 4 bases and at J to 1 base, leaving 2 bases not matched to a gene. Germline lookup yields CDR1 GTSNPN and CDR2 SVGIG (reference sequence). The CDR3 reads CAWMGTGNTEAFF. CDR3 coding DNA: TGTGCCTGGATGGGGACAGGGAACACTGAAGCTTTCTTT.

This clone was observed a handful of times. The chain combines TRBV9 with TRBJ2-3; a weak D match, TRBD1 (6 bases). Trimming removed 4 bases at V and 2 bases at J, with 14 bases between. The germline V gene encodes CDR1 SGDLS and CDR2 YYNGEE. The CDR3 has 15 residues. The CDR3 here is CASSPQGQTTDTQYF. CDR3 DNA sequence: TGTGCCAGCAGCCCTCAGGGACAAACCACAGATACGCAGTATTTT.

This clone was detected a few times. In DNA, the CDR3 is TGTGCCAGCAGCCAGCGTCGGGATGCCAGAGGGCAGCCCCAGCATTTT. Amino acid sequence: CASSQRRDARGQPQHF. The chain employs TRBV4-2 and TRBJ1-5; no clear D gene. The CDR3 is 16 amino acids. Germline CDR1 reads LGHNA; CDR2 reads YNFKEQ. V was clipped by 3 bases and J by 7 bases, with 19 bases between them.